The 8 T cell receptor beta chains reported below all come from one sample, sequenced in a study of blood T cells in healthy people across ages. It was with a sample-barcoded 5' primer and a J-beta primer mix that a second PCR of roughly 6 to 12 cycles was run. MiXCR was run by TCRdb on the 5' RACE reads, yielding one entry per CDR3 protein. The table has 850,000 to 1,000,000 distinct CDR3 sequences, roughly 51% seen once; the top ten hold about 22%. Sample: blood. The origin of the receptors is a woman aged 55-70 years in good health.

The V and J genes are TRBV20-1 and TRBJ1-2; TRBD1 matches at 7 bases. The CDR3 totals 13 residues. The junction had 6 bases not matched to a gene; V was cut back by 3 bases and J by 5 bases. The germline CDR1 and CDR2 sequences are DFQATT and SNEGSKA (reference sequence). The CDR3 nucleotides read TGCAGTGCTAGCCGACAGGGAGGATATGGCTACACCTTC. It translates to CSASRQGGYGYTF.

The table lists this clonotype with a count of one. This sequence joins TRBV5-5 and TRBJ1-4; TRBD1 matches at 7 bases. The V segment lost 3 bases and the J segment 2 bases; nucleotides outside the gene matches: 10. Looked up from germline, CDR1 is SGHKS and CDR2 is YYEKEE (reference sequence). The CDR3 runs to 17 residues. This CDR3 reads CASSWTGKVMTNEKLFF. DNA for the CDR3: TGTGCCAGCAGCTGGACAGGCAAGGTCATGACTAATGAAAAACTGTTTTTT. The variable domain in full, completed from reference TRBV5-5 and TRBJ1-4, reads DAGVTQSPTHLIKTRGQQVTLRCSPISGHKSVSWYQQVLGQGPQFIFQYYEKEERGRGNFPDRFSARQFPNYSSELNVNALLLGDSALYLCASSWTGKVMTNEKLFFGSGTQLSVL.

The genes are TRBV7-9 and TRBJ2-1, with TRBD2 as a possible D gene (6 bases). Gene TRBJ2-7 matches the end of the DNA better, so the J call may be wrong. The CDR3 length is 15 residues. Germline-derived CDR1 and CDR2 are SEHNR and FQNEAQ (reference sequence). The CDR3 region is CASSLAGGIPYEQYF. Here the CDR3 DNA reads TGTGCCAGCAGCTTAGCTGGGGGGATCCCCTACGAGCAGTACTTC.

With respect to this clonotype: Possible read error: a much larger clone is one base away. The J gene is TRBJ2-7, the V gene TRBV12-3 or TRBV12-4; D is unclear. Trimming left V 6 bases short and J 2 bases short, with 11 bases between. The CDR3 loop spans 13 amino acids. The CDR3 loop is CASSNGRAYEQYF. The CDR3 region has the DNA TGTGCCAGCAGCAATGGAAGGGCCTACGAGCAGTACTTC.

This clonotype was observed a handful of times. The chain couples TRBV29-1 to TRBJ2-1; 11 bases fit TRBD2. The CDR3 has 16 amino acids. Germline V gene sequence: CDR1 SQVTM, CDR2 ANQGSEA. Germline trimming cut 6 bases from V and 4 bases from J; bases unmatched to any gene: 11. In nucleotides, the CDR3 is TGCAGCGTGGATTGGATAGCGGGAGGGAAGTACAATGAGCAGTTCTTC. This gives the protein CSVDWIAGGKYNEQFF.

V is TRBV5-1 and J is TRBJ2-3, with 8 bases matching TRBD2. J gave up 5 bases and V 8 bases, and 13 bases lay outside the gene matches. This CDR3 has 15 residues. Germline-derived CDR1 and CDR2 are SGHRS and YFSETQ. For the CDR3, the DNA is TGCGCCAGTAGAAAGGACATCCTAGCGGGAGATACGCAGTATTTT. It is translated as CASRKDILAGDTQYF.

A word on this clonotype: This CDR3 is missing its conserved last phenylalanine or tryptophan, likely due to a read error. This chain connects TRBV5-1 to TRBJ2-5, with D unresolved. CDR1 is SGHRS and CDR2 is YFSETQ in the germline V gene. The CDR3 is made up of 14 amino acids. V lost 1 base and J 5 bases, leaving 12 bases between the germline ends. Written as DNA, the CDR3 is TGCGCCAGCAGCTTGTCCAGTTCCGATGAGACCCAGTACGTC. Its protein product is CASSLSSSDETQYV.

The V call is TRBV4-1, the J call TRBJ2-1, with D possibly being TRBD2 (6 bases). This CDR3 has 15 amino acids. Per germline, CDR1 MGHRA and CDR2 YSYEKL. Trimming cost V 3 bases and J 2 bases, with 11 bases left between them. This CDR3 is CASSQGGTPYNEQFF. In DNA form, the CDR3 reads TGCGCCAGCAGCCAGGGCGGGACCCCCTACAATGAGCAGTTCTTC.